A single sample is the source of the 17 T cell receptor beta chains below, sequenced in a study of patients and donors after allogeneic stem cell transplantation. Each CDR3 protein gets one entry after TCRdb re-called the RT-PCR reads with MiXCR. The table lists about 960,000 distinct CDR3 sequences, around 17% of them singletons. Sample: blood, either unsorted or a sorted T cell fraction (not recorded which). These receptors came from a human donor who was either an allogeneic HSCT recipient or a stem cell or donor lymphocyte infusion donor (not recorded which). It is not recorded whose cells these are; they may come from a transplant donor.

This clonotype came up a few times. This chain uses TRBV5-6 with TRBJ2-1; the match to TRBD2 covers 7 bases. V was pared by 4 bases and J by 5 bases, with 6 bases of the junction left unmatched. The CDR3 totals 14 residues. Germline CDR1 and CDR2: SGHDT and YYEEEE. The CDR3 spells CASSPVGGNNEQFF. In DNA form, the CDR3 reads TGTGCCAGCAGCCCGGTGGGGGGGAACAATGAGCAGTTCTTC.

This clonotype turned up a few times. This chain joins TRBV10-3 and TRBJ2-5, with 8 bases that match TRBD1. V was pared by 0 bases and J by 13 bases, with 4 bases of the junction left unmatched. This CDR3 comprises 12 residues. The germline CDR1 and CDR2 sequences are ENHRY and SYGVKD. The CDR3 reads CAISESRDRPYF. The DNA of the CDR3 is TGTGCCATCAGTGAGTCCCGGGACAGGCCGTACTTC.

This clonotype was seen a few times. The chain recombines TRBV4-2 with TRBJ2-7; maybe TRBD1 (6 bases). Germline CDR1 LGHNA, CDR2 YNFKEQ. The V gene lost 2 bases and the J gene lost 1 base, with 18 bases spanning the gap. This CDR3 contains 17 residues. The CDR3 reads CASSQKKGVPPSYEQYF. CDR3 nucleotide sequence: TGTGCCAGCAGCCAAAAGAAGGGGGTGCCCCCTTCCTACGAGCAGTACTTC.

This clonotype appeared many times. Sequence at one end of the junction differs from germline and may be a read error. DNA of the CDR3: TGTGCCAGCAGCTTGTACAGGGGTACAGATACGCAGTATTTT. This sequence encodes CASSLYRGTDTQYF. The rearrangement links TRBV5-1 to TRBJ2-3; 7 bases agree with TRBD1. The CDR3 length is 14 residues. Germline CDR1 and CDR2: SGHRS and YFSETQ.

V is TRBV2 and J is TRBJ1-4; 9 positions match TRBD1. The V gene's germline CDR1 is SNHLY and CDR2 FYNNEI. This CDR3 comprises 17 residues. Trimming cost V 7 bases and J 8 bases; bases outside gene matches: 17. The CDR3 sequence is CASKPGQGLPLREKLFF. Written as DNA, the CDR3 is TGTGCCAGCAAGCCGGGACAGGGTCTCCCTTTACGGGAAAAACTGTTTTTT.

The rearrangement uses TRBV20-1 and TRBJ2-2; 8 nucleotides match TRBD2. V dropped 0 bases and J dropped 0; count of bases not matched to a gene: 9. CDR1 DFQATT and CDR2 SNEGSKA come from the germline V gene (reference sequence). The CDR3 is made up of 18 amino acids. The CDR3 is CSARDSKRGTSNTGELFF. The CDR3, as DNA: TGCAGTGCTAGAGATAGCAAGCGGGGGACGTCGAACACCGGGGAGCTGTTTTTT.

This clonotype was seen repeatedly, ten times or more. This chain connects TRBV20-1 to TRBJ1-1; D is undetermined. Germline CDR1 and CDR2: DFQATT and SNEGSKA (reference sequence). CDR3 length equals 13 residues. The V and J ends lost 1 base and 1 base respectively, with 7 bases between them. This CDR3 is CSARGGRNTEAFF. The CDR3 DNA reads TGCAGTGCTAGAGGAGGCAGGAACACTGAAGCTTTCTTT.

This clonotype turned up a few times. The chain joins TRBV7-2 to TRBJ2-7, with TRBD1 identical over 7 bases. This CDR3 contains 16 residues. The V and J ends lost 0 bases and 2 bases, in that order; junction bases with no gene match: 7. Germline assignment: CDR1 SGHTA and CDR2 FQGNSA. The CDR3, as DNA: TGTGCCAGCAGCTTAGCCCGGTCCAGGGGGACCTACGAGCAGTACTTC. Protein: CASSLARSRGTYEQYF.

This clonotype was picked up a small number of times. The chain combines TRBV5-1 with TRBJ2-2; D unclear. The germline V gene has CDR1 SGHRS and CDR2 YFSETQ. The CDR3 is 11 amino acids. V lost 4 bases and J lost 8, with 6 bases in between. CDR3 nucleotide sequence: TGCGCCAGCAGCATGCGGGGGGAGCTGTTTTTT. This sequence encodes CASSMRGELFF. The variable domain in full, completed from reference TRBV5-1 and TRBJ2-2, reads KAGVTQTPRYLIKTRGQQVTLSCSPISGHRSVSWYQQTPGQGLQFLFEYFSETQRNKGNFPGRFSGRQFSNSRSEMNVSTLELGDSALYLCASSMRGELFFGEGSRLTVL.

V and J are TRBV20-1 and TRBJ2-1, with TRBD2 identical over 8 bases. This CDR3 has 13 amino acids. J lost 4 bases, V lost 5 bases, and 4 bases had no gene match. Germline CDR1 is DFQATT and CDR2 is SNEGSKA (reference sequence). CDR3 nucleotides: TGCAGTGCTCCTAGCGGGTCTTACAATGAGCAGTTCTTC. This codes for CSAPSGSYNEQFF.

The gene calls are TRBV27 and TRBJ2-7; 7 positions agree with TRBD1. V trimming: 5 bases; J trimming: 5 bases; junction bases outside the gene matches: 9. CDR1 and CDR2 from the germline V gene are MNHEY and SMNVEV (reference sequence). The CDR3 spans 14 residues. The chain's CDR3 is CASSPSGGQNEQYF. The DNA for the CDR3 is TGTGCCAGCAGTCCATCAGGGGGACAAAACGAGCAGTACTTC.

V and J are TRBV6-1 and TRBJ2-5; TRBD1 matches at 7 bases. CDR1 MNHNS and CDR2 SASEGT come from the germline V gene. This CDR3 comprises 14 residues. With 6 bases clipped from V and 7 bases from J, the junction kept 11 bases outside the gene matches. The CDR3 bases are TGTGCCAGCAGACGAGGACAGGTATCATTGACCCAGTACTTC. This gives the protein CASRRGQVSLTQYF.

Here the CDR3 DNA reads TGTGCCACCAGCAGCCCACGGTATAGCAATCAGCCCCAGCATTTT. It yields the protein CATSSPRYSNQPQHF. V usage is TRBV15 and J usage is TRBJ1-5; D remains ambiguous. The germline gives CDR1 LNHNV, CDR2 YYDKDF (reference sequence). This CDR3 spans 15 amino acids. V was cut by 3 bases and J by 0 bases, with 9 bases left in between.

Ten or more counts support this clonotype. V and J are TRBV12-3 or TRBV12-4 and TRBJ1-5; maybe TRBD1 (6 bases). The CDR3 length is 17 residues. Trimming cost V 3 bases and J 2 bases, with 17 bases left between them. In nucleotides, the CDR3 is TGTGCCAGCAGTTTCATCATAGGGGGGATTGGCAATCAGCCCCAGCATTTT. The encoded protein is CASSFIIGGIGNQPQHF.

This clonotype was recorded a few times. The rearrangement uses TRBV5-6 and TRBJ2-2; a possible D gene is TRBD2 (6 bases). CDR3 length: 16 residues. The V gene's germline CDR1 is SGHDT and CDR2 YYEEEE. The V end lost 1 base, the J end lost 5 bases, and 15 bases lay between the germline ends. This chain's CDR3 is CASSLFRAGLTGELFF. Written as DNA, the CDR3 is TGTGCCAGCAGCTTGTTTAGAGCGGGTCTAACCGGGGAGCTGTTTTTT.

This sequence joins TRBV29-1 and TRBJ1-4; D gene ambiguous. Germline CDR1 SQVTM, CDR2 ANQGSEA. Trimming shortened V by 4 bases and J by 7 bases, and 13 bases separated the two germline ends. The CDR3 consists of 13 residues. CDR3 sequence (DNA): TGCAGCGTTGGTGTGGCAGGACGTGAAAAACTGTTTTTT. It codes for CSVGVAGREKLFF. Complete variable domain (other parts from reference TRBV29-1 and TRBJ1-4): SAVISQKPSRDICQRGTSLTIQCQVDSQVTMMFWYRQQPGQSLTLIATANQGSEATYESGFVIDKFPISRPNLTFSTLTVSNMSPEDSSIYLCSVGVAGREKLFFGSGTQLSVL.

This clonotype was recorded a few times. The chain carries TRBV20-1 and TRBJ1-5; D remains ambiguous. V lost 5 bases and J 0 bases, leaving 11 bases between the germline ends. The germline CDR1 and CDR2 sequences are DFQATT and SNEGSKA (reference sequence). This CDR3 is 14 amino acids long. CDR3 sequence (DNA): TGCAGTGCTGGTGTATCGGTTAGCAATCAGCCCCAGCATTTT. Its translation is CSAGVSVSNQPQHF.